A selection of T cell receptor beta chains follows, all from one sample in a study of regulatory dendritic cells for organ transplantation. These receptors have no known antigen. Data came from immunoSEQ multiplex PCR; TCRdb stores just in-frame clones and leaves some out. The sample consists of around 11,000 clones, more than 70% of them appearing once. Material: memory CD4+ T cells from blood cultured with dendritic cells. The source of these receptors is a human donor in good health. The CDR3 runs from the conserved cysteine through the conserved F or W. A D gene is named only where the DNA matches it firmly. Clone sizes are given selectively: once, few, many, or a class where the clone is expanded.

J: TRBJ2-3
V: TRBV6-6
D: TRBD2
size: .
DNA: TGTGCCAGCAGTTACGTCCGGGGGGGCCCAGATACGCAGTATTTT
CDR3: CASSYVRGGPDTQYF

J: TRBJ2-5
V: TRBV11-2
D: .
size: .
DNA: TGTGCCAGCAGTCTAGGGGAAAAAGAGACCCAGTACTTC
CDR3: CASSLGEKETQYF

J: TRBJ1-4
V: TRBV18
D: .
size: .
DNA: TGTGCCAGCTCACCTTCAGGGAACCGGCAGCTTGAAAAACTGTTTTTT
CDR3: CASSPSGNRQLEKLFF

J: TRBJ2-1
V: TRBV4-2
D: TRBD2
size: .
DNA: TGTGCCAGCAGCCAAGGTACCGGTTCGCTAGCGGGATCTGATGAGCAGTTCTTC
CDR3: CASSQGTGSLAGSDEQFF

J: TRBJ1-1
V: TRBV2
D: .
size: .
DNA: TGTGCCAGCGAACCTCGAGGGGCCGGGAACACTGAAGCTTTCTTT
CDR3: CASEPRGAGNTEAFF

J: TRBJ1-5
V: TRBV15
D: .
size: .
DNA: TGTGCCACCAGCAGAGATGTGGTGGGCAATCAGCCCCAGCATTTT
CDR3: CATSRDVVGNQPQHF

J: TRBJ1-2
V: TRBV7-2
D: .
size: .
DNA: TGTGCCAGCAGCTTAGGGGGCGGAATTAACTATGGCTACACCTTC
CDR3: CASSLGGGINYGYTF

J: TRBJ2-5
V: TRBV29-1
D: .
size: .
DNA: TGCAGCGTTGAGGCGGCTACGGGAGAGACCCAGTACTTC
CDR3: CSVEAATGETQYF

J: TRBJ1-2
V: TRBV7-2
D: .
size: few
DNA: TGTGCCAGCAGCTTACGGCGGACAGAGAGCGACTATGGCTACACCTTC
CDR3: CASSLRRTESDYGYTF

J: TRBJ2-2
V: TRBV30
D: .
size: .
DNA: TGTGCCTGGAGTGCGACAATAGGGGACACCGGGGAGCTGTTTTTT
CDR3: CAWSATIGDTGELFF

J: TRBJ2-7
V: TRBV19
D: .
size: .
DNA: TGTGCCAGTAGTATAACCAGGGACACCTACGAGCAGTACTTC
CDR3: CASSITRDTYEQYF

J: TRBJ2-7
V: TRBV6-5
D: TRBD1
size: few
DNA: TGTGCCAGCAGTCAAAACACAGGGGTGCGCTACGAGCAGTACTTC
CDR3: CASSQNTGVRYEQYF

J: TRBJ2-5
V: TRBV7-3
D: TRBD1
size: .
DNA: TGTGCCAGCAGCTTGGGACAGGCTCAAGAGACCCAGTACTTC
CDR3: CASSLGQAQETQYF

J: TRBJ1-6
V: TRBV19
D: TRBD1
size: .
DNA: TGTGCCAGTAGCCCGGGACAGGGGGCCTATAATTCACCCCTCCACTTT
CDR3: CASSPGQGAYNSPLHF

J: TRBJ2-5
V: TRBV27
D: TRBD2
size: .
DNA: TGTGCCAGCAGTCTCGGACTAGCGGAAGAGACCCAGTACTTC
CDR3: CASSLGLAEETQYF

J: TRBJ1-5
V: TRBV4-3
D: .
size: .
DNA: TGCGCCAGCAGCCAAGATATAACAGCGCCCCAGCATTTT
CDR3: CASSQDITAPQHF

J: TRBJ2-7
V: TRBV7-2
D: .
size: .
DNA: TGTGCCAGCAGGTTCGGGACTGATTCCTACGAGCAGTACTTC
CDR3: CASRFGTDSYEQYF

J: TRBJ2-3
V: TRBV5-8
D: .
size: .
DNA: TGTGCCAGCAGCTTCAGAGGGGGTGATACGCAGTATTTT
CDR3: CASSFRGGDTQYF

J: TRBJ1-3
V: TRBV15
D: .
size: .
DNA: TGTGCCACCAGCAGAGTTCCCAGTAACACCATATATTTT
CDR3: CATSRVPSNTIYF

J: TRBJ1-2
V: TRBV2
D: .
size: .
DNA: TGTGCCAGCAGTGAAGCGCCGGCCGGACACTATGGCTACACCTTC
CDR3: CASSEAPAGHYGYTF

J: TRBJ2-7
V: TRBV7-2
D: TRBD2
size: .
DNA: TGTGCCAGCAGCTTATTTGGGACTAGTATTTCGGAGTCCTACGAGCAGTACTTC
CDR3: CASSLFGTSISESYEQYF

J: TRBJ2-3
V: TRBV7-3
D: .
size: few
DNA: TGTGCCAGCAGCTTAACGTTTGCAGATACGCAGTATTTT
CDR3: CASSLTFADTQYF

J: TRBJ1-1
V: TRBV30
D: .
size: .
DNA: TGTGCCTGGAGTCCTCCGACACCGAACACTGAAGCTTTCTTT
CDR3: CAWSPPTPNTEAFF

J: TRBJ1-2
V: TRBV2
D: TRBD1
size: .
DNA: TGTGCCAGCAGTCCAGAACAAGCACCGACAGGGTTTGGCTACACCTTC
CDR3: CASSPEQAPTGFGYTF

J: TRBJ1-1
V: TRBV28
D: TRBD1
size: .
DNA: TGTGCCAGCAGTTTCGTTCAGGGGGCGAACACTGAAGCTTTCTTT
CDR3: CASSFVQGANTEAFF

J: TRBJ2-7
V: TRBV7-2
D: TRBD1
size: .
DNA: TGTGCCAGCAGCCCCTACGTAAGGACAGGGGGCACGGACGAGCAGTACTTC
CDR3: CASSPYVRTGGTDEQYF

J: TRBJ1-4
V: TRBV9
D: .
size: .
DNA: TGTGCCAGCAGCGTAGATGCGGGGAGGGAAAAACTGTTTTTT
CDR3: CASSVDAGREKLFF